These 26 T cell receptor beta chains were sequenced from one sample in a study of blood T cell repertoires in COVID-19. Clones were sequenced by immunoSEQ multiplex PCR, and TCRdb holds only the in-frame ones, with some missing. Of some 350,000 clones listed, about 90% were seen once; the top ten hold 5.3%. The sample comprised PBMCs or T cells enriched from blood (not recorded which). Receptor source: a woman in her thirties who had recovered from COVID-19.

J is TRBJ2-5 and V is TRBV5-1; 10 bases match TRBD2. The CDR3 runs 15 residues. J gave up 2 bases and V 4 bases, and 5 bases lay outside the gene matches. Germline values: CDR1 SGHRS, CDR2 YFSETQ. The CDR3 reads CASSRTSGLQETQYF. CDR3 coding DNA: TGCGCCAGCAGCCGGACTAGCGGACTGCAAGAGACCCAGTACTTC.

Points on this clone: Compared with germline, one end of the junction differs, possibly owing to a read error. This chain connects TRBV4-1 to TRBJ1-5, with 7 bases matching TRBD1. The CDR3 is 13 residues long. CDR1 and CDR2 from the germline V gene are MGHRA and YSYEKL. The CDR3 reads CASSQEGAQPQHF. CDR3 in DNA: TGCGCCAGCAGTCAAGAGGGGGCACAGCCCCAGCATTTT.

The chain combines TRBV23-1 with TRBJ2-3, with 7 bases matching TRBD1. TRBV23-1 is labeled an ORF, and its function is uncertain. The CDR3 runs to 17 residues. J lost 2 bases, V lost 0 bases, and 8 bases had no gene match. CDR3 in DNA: TGCGCCAGCAGTCAATCGAAAACGGGACAGTACACAGATACGCAGTATTTT. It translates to CASSQSKTGQYTDTQYF.

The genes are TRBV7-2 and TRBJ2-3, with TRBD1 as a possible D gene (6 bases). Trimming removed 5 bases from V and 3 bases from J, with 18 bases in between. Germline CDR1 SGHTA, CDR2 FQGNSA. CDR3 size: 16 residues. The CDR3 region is CASSVGVDRSTDTQYF. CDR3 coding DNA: TGTGCCAGCAGCGTAGGGGTCGACAGGAGTACAGATACGCAGTATTTT.

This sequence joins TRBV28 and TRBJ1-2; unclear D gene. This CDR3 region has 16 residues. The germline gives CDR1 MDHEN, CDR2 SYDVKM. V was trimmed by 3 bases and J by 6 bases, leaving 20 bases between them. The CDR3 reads CASSFSVGKVGDGYTF. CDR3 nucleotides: TGTGCCAGCAGTTTTTCGGTCGGGAAGGTCGGTGATGGCTACACCTTC.

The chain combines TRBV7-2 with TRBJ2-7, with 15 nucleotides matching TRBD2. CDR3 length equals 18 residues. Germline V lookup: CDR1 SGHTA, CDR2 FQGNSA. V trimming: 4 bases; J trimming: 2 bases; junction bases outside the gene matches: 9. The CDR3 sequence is CASSSRSGTSGGTYEQYF. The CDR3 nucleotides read TGTGCCAGCAGCTCAAGATCCGGGACTAGCGGGGGGACCTACGAGCAGTACTTC.

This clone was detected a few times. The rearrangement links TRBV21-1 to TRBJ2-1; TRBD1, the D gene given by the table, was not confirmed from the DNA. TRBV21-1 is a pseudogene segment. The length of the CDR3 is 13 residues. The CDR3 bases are TGTGCCAGCAGGATAGACAGCTACAATGAGCAGTTCTTC. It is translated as CASRIDSYNEQFF.

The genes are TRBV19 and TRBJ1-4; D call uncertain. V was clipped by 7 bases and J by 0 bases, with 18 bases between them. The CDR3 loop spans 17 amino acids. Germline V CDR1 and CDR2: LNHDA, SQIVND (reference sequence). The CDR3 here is CASKKGWETATNEKLFF. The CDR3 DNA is TGTGCCAGTAAGAAAGGTTGGGAGACTGCAACTAATGAAAAACTGTTTTTT.

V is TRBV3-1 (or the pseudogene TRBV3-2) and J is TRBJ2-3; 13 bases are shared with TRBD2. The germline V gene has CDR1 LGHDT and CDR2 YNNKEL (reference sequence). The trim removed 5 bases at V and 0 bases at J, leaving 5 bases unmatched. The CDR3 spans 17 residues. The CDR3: CASSFTSGGGSTDTQYF. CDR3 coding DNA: TGTGCCAGCAGCTTTACTAGCGGGGGGGGTAGCACAGATACGCAGTATTTT.

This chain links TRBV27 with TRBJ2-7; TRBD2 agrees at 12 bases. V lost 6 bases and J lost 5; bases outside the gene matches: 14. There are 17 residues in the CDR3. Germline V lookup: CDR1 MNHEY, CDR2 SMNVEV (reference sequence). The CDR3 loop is CASRHSQRLAGVDEQYF. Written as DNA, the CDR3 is TGTGCCAGCAGACATTCGCAGCGACTAGCGGGGGTCGACGAGCAGTACTTC.

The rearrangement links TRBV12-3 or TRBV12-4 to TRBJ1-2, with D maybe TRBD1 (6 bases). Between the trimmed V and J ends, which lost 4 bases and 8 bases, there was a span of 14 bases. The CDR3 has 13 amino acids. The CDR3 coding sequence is TGTGCCAGCAGTTCGGACACGGGGGGCGGCTACACCTTC. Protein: CASSSDTGGGYTF.

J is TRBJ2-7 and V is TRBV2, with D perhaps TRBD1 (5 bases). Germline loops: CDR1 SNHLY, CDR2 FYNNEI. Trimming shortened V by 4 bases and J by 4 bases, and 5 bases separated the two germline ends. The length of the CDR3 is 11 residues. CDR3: CASSGQYEQYF. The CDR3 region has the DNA TGTGCCAGCAGTGGACAGTACGAGCAGTACTTC.

For the CDR3, the DNA is TGTGCCAGCAGTTACTCTAATCAGGTGTACGAGCAGTACTTC. This codes for CASSYSNQVYEQYF. This chain uses TRBV6-2 or TRBV6-3 with TRBJ2-7; D is undetermined. Trimming stripped 0 bases from V and 4 bases from J, with 10 bases between. Germline V gene data show CDR1 as MNHEY and CDR2 as SVGEGT. The CDR3 is made up of 14 amino acids.

The CDR3 sequence is CASSGGGQETQYF. In DNA form, the CDR3 reads TGTGCCTCAAGCGGGGGGGGCCAAGAGACCCAGTACTTC. The chain is built from TRBV7-2 and TRBJ2-5, with TRBD2 matching 10 bases. Trimming at V came to 11 bases and at J to 1 base, leaving 4 bases not matched to a gene. Per the germline V gene, CDR1 is SGHTA and CDR2 is FQGNSA. CDR3 length: 13 residues.

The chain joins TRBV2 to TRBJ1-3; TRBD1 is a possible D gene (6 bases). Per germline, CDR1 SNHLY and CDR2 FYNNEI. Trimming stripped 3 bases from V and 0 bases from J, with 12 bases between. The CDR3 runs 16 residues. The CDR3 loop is CASSDSGVISGNTIYF. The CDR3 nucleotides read TGTGCCAGCAGTGATTCAGGGGTCATCTCTGGAAACACCATATATTTT.

The CDR3 spells CASSLIHTGGRTEAFF. CDR3 coding DNA: TGTGCCAGCAGCCTAATACATACAGGGGGACGCACTGAAGCTTTCTTT. V is TRBV7-2 and J is TRBJ1-1; 8 bases fit TRBD1. Per the germline V gene, CDR1 is SGHTA and CDR2 is FQGNSA. The CDR3 has 16 amino acids. V dropped 5 bases and J dropped 4; count of bases not matched to a gene: 12.

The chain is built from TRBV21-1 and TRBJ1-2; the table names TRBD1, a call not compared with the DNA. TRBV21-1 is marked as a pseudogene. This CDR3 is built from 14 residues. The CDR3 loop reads CASLYGTGDYGYTF. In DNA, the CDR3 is TGTGCCAGTCTATATGGGACAGGGGACTATGGCTACACCTTC.

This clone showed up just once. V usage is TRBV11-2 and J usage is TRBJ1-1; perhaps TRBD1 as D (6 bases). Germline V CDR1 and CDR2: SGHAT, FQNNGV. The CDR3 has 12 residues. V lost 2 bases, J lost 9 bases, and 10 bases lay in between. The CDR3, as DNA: TGTGCCAGCAGCTTATGGACAGACCAAGCTTTCTTT. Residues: CASSLWTDQAFF.

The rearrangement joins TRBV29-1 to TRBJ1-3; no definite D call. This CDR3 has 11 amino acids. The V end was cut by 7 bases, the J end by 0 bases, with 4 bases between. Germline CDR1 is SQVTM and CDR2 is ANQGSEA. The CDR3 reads CSASSGNTIYF. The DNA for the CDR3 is TGCAGCGCCAGCTCTGGAAACACCATATATTTT.

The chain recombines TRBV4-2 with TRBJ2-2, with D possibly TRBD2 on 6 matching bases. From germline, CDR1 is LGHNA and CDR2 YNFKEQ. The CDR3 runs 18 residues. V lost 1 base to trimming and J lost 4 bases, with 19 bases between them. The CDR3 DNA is TGTGCCAGCAGCCAAGTGGACCGGGGGTACGACAGCACCGGGGAGCTGTTTTTT. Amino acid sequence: CASSQVDRGYDSTGELFF.

This CDR3 reads CASSLGQGRDYGYTF. The CDR3 nucleotides are TGTGCCAGCAGCCTAGGACAGGGTCGGGACTATGGCTACACCTTC. This chain links TRBV7-8 with TRBJ1-2; the match to TRBD1 covers 8 bases. The germline gives CDR1 SGHVS, CDR2 FQNEAQ. The CDR3 extends over 15 amino acids. V shed 5 bases and J 3 bases; nucleotides not matched to a gene: 8.

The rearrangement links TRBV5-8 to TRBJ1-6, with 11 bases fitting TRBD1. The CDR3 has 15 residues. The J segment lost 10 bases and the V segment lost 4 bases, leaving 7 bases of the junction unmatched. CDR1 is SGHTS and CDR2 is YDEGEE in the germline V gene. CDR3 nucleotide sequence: TGTGCCAGCAGCCGAAGGGGACAGGGGGTCTCACCCCTCCACTTT. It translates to CASSRRGQGVSPLHF.

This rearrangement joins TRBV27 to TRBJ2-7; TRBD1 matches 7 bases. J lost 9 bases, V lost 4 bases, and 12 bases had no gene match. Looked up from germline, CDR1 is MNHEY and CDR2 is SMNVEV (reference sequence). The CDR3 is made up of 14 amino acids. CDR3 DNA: TGTGCCAGCAGTTCCCGGGACAGTGCTAGGATGCAGTACTTC. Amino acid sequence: CASSSRDSARMQYF.

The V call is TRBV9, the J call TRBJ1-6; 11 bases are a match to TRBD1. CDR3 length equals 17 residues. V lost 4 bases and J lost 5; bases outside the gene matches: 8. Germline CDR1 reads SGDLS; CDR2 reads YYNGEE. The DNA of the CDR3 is TGTGCCAGCAGCTCTGGACAGGGGGCTGGAAATAATTCACCCCTCCACTTT. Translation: CASSSGQGAGNNSPLHF.

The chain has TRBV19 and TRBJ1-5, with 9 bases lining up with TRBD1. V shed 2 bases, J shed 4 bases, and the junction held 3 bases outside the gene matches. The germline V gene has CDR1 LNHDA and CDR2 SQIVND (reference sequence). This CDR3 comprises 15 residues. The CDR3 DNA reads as TGTGCCAGTAGTATAACAGGGACAGGGAATCAGCCCCAGCATTTT. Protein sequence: CASSITGTGNQPQHF.

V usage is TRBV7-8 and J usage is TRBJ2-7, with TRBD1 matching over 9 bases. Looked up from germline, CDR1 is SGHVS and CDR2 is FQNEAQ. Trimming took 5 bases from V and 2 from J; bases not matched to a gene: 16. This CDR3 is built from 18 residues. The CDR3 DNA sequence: TGTGCCAGCAGCCCCGGGACAGGGACCTTACTTCTCCCCTACGAGCAGTACTTC. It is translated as CASSPGTGTLLLPYEQYF.